The present entry profiles one T cell receptor beta chain with its context. Antigen: not known. The data were obtained in a study of blood T cells in healthy people across ages. Then a second PCR, running roughly 7 to 11 cycles, was carried out with a sample-barcoded 5' primer and a J-beta primer mix. MiXCR, run by TCRdb on the 5' RACE reads, gives a single entry per CDR3 protein. The table lists some 1.1 million distinct CDR3 sequences, roughly two fifths of them singletons. Germline V CDR1 and CDR2: LNHNV, YYDKDF (reference sequence). Trimming left V 5 bases short and J 8 bases short, with 18 bases between. The CDR3 is made up of 15 amino acids. Study findings and constraints: The long-lived group displayed more naive CD4+ cells, plus higher diversity, than the aged donors did.

The clonotype originates from a man aged 18 to 29 in good health. The chain carries TRBV15 and TRBJ1-4; tentative D call: TRBD1 (6 bases). What was sequenced was blood. The CDR3 here is CATSPNRELGEKLFF. CDR3 coding DNA: TGTGCCACCAGCCCTAACAGGGAATTGGGCGAAAAACTGTTTTTT. Variable domain in full (rest from reference TRBV15 and TRBJ1-4): DAMVIQNPRYQVTQFGKPVTLSCSQTLNHNVMYWYQQKSSQAPKLLFHYYDKDFNNEADTPDNFQSRRPNTSFCFLDIRSPGLGDTAMYLCATSPNRELGEKLFFGSGTQLSVL.